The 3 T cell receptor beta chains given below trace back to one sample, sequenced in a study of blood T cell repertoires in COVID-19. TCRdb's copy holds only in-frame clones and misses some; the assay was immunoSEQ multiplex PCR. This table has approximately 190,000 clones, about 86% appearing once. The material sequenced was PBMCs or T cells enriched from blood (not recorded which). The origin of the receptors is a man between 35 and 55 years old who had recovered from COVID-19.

CDR3: CASSQERQGITEAFF. The CDR3 DNA reads as TGCGCCAGCAGCCAAGAAAGACAGGGGATCACTGAAGCTTTCTTT. The chain employs TRBV4-1 and TRBJ1-1; 8 bases match TRBD1. The V and J ends lost 0 bases and 4 bases, in that order; junction bases with no gene match: 4. Germline CDR1 and CDR2: MGHRA and YSYEKL. This CDR3 has 15 amino acids.

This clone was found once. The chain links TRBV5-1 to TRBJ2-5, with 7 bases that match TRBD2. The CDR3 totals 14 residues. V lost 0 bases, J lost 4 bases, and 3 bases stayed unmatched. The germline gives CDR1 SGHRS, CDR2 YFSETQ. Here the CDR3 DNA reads TGCGCCAGCAGCTTGGATCGGGGGGTAGAGACCCAGTACTTC. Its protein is CASSLDRGVETQYF.

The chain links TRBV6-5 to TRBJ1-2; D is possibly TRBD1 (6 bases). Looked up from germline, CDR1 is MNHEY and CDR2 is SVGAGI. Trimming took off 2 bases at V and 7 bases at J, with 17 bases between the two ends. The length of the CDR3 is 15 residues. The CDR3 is CASSYGVRGSSGYTF. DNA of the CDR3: TGTGCCAGCAGTTACGGTGTCAGGGGTTCTAGTGGCTACACCTTC.